The 27 T cell receptor beta chains reported below all come from one sample, sequenced in a study of human T cells and chemical hapten exposure. TCRdb redid the calling of the RACE reads with MiXCR, one entry per CDR3 protein. The sample shows around 350,000 distinct CDR3 sequences, approximately 5% of them seen only once. The time point is: pre-sensitization, week 0. The treatment was: therapeutic diphenylcyclopropenone sensitization with weekly scalp DPC. Sequences were derived from whole blood, sampled in connection with sensitization to the hapten diphenylcyclopropenone (DPC). The source is a woman aged 18-29 years with alopecia areata. Some clones in this sample may be carry-over from other donors' samples.

The chain uses TRBV5-1 and TRBJ2-5, with TRBD1 matching 7 bases. Looked up from germline, CDR1 is SGHRS and CDR2 is YFSETQ. The CDR3 runs 15 residues. The V gene end was trimmed by 2 bases and the J gene end by 4 bases; junction bases not matched to a gene: 8. Here the CDR3 reads CASSLLEQGLETQYF. DNA of the CDR3: TGCGCCAGCAGCTTACTGGAACAGGGGCTAGAGACCCAGTACTTC.

This clonotype has ten or more counts. As DNA, the CDR3 is TGCAGTGCTAGAGGACAGGCGTTCTCCTACGAGCAGTACTTC. Translating gives CSARGQAFSYEQYF. The chain couples TRBV20-1 to TRBJ2-7; TRBD1 is a possible D gene (6 bases). Germline V gives CDR1 DFQATT, CDR2 SNEGSKA (reference sequence). The ends were cut back, 1 base at V and 0 bases at J, with 10 bases in the middle. This CDR3 has 14 residues.

The chain combines TRBV7-2 with TRBJ1-1; tentative D call: TRBD1 (5 bases). This CDR3 region has 15 residues. The V end was cut by 4 bases, the J end by 0 bases, with 12 bases between. Germline CDR1 SGHTA, CDR2 FQGNSA. The CDR3 protein is CASSSGRVVNTEAFF. The DNA for the CDR3 is TGTGCCAGCAGCTCCGGCAGGGTAGTGAACACTGAAGCTTTCTTT.

This clonotype was counted at least ten times. The rearrangement links TRBV11-3 to TRBJ1-1, with D hard to call. Germline values: CDR1 SGHNT, CDR2 YENEEA. The CDR3 is 15 amino acids. The ends were cut back, 1 base at V and 1 base at J, with 10 bases in the middle. CDR3 nucleotide sequence: TGTGCCAGCAGCTTAGCCGGTCAGAGGAACACTGAAGCTTTCTTT. Translation gives CASSLAGQRNTEAFF.

Ten or more counts support this clonotype. The chain joins TRBV5-1 to TRBJ2-2, with no clear D. The CDR3 covers 15 residues. Per germline, CDR1 SGHRS and CDR2 YFSETQ. Trimming left V 0 bases short and J 7 bases short, with 13 bases between. The CDR3 here is CASSLGSLPSGELFF. The CDR3 region has the DNA TGCGCCAGCAGCTTGGGGTCCCTCCCCAGCGGGGAGCTGTTTTTT.

This clonotype has a handful of counts. J is TRBJ2-5 and V is TRBV27; D tentatively fits TRBD1 or TRBD2 (5 bases each). This CDR3 comprises 15 residues. V lost 0 bases, J lost 5 bases, and 13 bases lay in between. Germline values: CDR1 MNHEY, CDR2 SMNVEV (reference sequence). CDR3 amino acids: CASSLSLRGGETQYF. The CDR3 DNA reads TGTGCCAGCAGTTTATCCTTAAGGGGCGGGGAGACCCAGTACTTC.

This clonotype was seen at least ten times. A read error may produce the germline difference seen at one junction end. The chain couples TRBV7-7 to TRBJ1-6; D gene uncertain. The CDR3 is 13 residues long. Germline values: CDR1 SSHAT, CDR2 FNYEAQ (reference sequence). In DNA form, the CDR3 reads TGTGCTAGCAGCTTAGAGCGTAATTCACCCCTCCACTTT. Residues: CASSLERNSPLHF.

At least ten counts were recorded for this clonotype. J is TRBJ2-3 and V is TRBV2, with D perhaps matching TRBD1 or TRBD2 (5 bases each). Trimming took off 7 bases at V and 2 bases at J, with 13 bases between the two ends. This CDR3 has 14 amino acids. Germline V gene lookup returns CDR1 SNHLY and CDR2 FYNNEI. CDR3 sequence (DNA): TGTGCCAGCAACCCTGGGACCTTCACAGATACGCAGTATTTT. Protein product: CASNPGTFTDTQYF. Full variable domain (outside the CDR3, taken from reference TRBV2 and TRBJ2-3): EPEVTQTPSHQVTQMGQEVILRCVPISNHLYFYWYRQILGQKVEFLVSFYNNEISEKSEIFDDQFSVERPDGSNFTLKIRSTKLEDSAMYFCASNPGTFTDTQYFGPGTRLTVL.

Many counts were recorded for this clonotype. The rearrangement links TRBV4-1 to TRBJ1-6; unclear D gene. The germline V and J ends were trimmed by 3 bases and 8 bases, with 8 bases remaining between them. Germline CDR1 and CDR2: MGHRA and YSYEKL. The CDR3 runs to 13 residues. Written as DNA, the CDR3 is TGCGCCAGCAGCCACGAGGGTGATTCACCCCTCCACTTT. It translates to CASSHEGDSPLHF.

The sample holds many counts of this clonotype. The V and J genes are TRBV11-2 and TRBJ1-1; D unclear. The germline V gene encodes CDR1 SGHAT and CDR2 FQNNGV. The V and J ends lost 1 base and 0 bases respectively, with 12 bases between them. The CDR3 loop spans 16 amino acids. CDR3 in amino acids: CASSLVLGGMNTEAFF. CDR3 bases: TGTGCCAGCAGCTTAGTACTGGGCGGCATGAACACTGAAGCTTTCTTT.

This clonotype was detected only a few times. The chain couples TRBV7-3 to TRBJ2-1, with 10 positions matching TRBD2. The germline V gene encodes CDR1 SGHTA and CDR2 FQGTGA. Trimming cost V 5 bases and J 15 bases; bases outside gene matches: 16. CDR3 length: 15 amino acids. As DNA, the CDR3 is TGTGCCAGCAGCCAGCCTGGATCTAGCGGGGGTTTTATGTTCTTC. It encodes CASSQPGSSGGFMFF.

This clonotype turned up a few times. The rearrangement links TRBV5-8 to TRBJ2-1; TRBD2 matches at 10 bases. The CDR3 length is 14 residues. Trimming at V came to 5 bases and at J to 6 bases, leaving 5 bases not matched to a gene. From germline, CDR1 is SGHTS and CDR2 YDEGEE. CDR3 nucleotides: TGTGCCAGCAGGGAGCGGGGGGGCCCCAATGAGCAGTTCTTC. It codes for CASRERGGPNEQFF.

This clonotype has just a few counts. The V and J genes are TRBV28 and TRBJ2-4; TRBD1 or TRBD2 may be the D gene (5 bases each). The V end was cut by 4 bases, the J end by 9 bases, with 13 bases between. CDR1 MDHEN and CDR2 SYDVKM come from the germline V gene. This CDR3 spans 13 amino acids. This CDR3 reads CASSSRGTVIQYF. The CDR3 DNA reads as TGTGCCAGCAGTTCCCGGGGCACCGTCATTCAGTACTTC.

Concerning this clonotype: A much larger clone lies one base from this, so it may be a read error. It is likely a read error, because the conserved phenylalanine at the end of the CDR3 is missing. The rearrangement joins TRBV20-1 to TRBJ1-5, with 10 bases fitting TRBD1. This CDR3 comprises 13 residues. J was trimmed by 5 bases and V by 3 bases; bases with no gene match: 1. Germline assignment: CDR1 DFQATT and CDR2 SNEGSKA (reference sequence). CDR3 in DNA: TGCAGTGCTAGGACAGGGGGCCATCAGCCCCAGCATCTT. This sequence encodes CSARTGGHQPQHL.

This clonotype was observed many times. The chain links TRBV5-1 to TRBJ2-3, with TRBD1 matching over 9 bases. In germline, CDR1 is SGHRS, CDR2 YFSETQ. The CDR3 sequence is 13 residues long. The V segment lost 7 bases and the J segment 2 bases; nucleotides outside the gene matches: 2. The CDR3, as DNA: TGCGCCAGCGGACAGGGGCACACAGATACGCAGTATTTT. Its translation is CASGQGHTDTQYF.

J is TRBJ2-3 and V is TRBV24-1; 7 bases agree with TRBD1. This CDR3 region has 18 residues. Looked up from germline, CDR1 is KGHDR and CDR2 is SFDVKD. Losses at the gene ends were 4 bases for V and 2 bases for J; bases not matched to a gene: 14. CDR3 sequence (DNA): TGTGCCACCAGTGACGCCCCCCGGACAGGTCTTGTCACAGATACGCAGTATTTT. This translates into CATSDAPRTGLVTDTQYF.

This clonotype turned up a few times. The V gene is TRBV6-5, the J gene TRBJ2-1; 7 bases are shared with TRBD1. V dropped 6 bases and J dropped 2; count of bases not matched to a gene: 7. The CDR3 consists of 15 residues. CDR1 is MNHEY and CDR2 is SVGAGI in the germline V gene. The CDR3 region has the DNA TGTGCCAGCAGCACAGTGGGACAGCCCTACAATGAGCAGTTCTTC. This sequence encodes CASSTVGQPYNEQFF.

This clonotype showed up many times. This chain uses TRBV2 with TRBJ2-1, with a possible D match to TRBD2 (6 bases). Germline V gives CDR1 SNHLY, CDR2 FYNNEI. CDR3 length equals 12 residues. The V end lost 8 bases, the J end lost 4 bases, and 9 bases lay between the germline ends. The CDR3 here is CASGGRYNEQFF. CDR3 in DNA: TGTGCCAGCGGGGGGAGGTACAATGAGCAGTTCTTC.

This clonotype appeared many times. V and J are TRBV5-1 and TRBJ2-3; tentatively, D is TRBD2 (7 bases). This CDR3 contains 16 residues. The V end was cut by 0 bases, the J end by 4 bases, with 15 bases between. Germline CDR1 and CDR2: SGHRS and YFSETQ. CDR3 sequence (DNA): TGCGCCAGCAGCTTGGTTCCGGGGGGCTACGCAGATACGCAGTATTTT. Translated, it gives CASSLVPGGYADTQYF.

Ten or more counts support this clonotype. The chain combines TRBV20-1 with TRBJ2-1, with D perhaps assigned TRBD1 or TRBD2 (7 bases each). The germline V gene encodes CDR1 DFQATT and CDR2 SNEGSKA (reference sequence). Trimming removed 4 bases from V and 3 bases from J, with 10 bases in between. The CDR3 loop spans 13 amino acids. CDR3 in amino acids: CSATGGGYNEQFF. CDR3 DNA sequence: TGCAGTGCTACAGGGGGGGGCTACAATGAGCAGTTCTTC.

The table lists this clonotype with many counts. J is TRBJ1-3 and V is TRBV5-4; 9 bases are shared with TRBD1. The CDR3 extends over 16 amino acids. In germline, CDR1 is SGHNT, CDR2 YYREEE (reference sequence). The V and J ends lost 0 bases and 2 bases, in that order; junction bases with no gene match: 3. CDR3 sequence reads: CASSLATGGTGNTIYF. The CDR3 DNA is TGTGCCAGCAGCTTGGCGACAGGGGGAACTGGAAACACCATATATTTT.

The chain is built from TRBV6-1 and TRBJ2-2, with 7 bases lining up with TRBD2. Per the germline V gene, CDR1 is MNHNS and CDR2 is SASEGT. The CDR3 has 17 residues. The junction had 13 bases not matched to a gene; V was cut back by 5 bases and J by 4 bases. CDR3 sequence reads: CASSNTPWGGPTGELFF. CDR3 sequence (DNA): TGTGCCAGCAGTAATACTCCCTGGGGGGGACCCACCGGGGAGCTGTTTTTT.

This clonotype was detected only a few times. This rearrangement joins TRBV6-1 to TRBJ1-6, with D unresolved. Germline lookup yields CDR1 MNHNS and CDR2 SASEGT. V was pared by 2 bases and J by 4 bases, with 6 bases between. This CDR3 contains 14 residues. The CDR3 is CASSERHYNSPLHF. The DNA for the CDR3 is TGTGCCAGCAGTGAAAGGCATTATAATTCACCCCTCCACTTT.

Many counts were recorded for this clonotype. J is TRBJ2-3 and V is TRBV4-1; no reliable D call. Between the trimmed V and J ends, which lost 0 bases and 1 base, there was a span of 5 bases. CDR1 and CDR2 from the germline V gene are MGHRA and YSYEKL. The CDR3 runs 14 residues. CDR3 sequence: CASSQDPRTDTQYF. In DNA, the CDR3 is TGCGCCAGCAGCCAAGATCCACGCACAGATACGCAGTATTTT.

J is TRBJ1-4 and V is TRBV4-2; TRBD1 agrees at 9 bases. CDR3 length: 15 amino acids. V shed 2 bases and J 8 bases; nucleotides not matched to a gene: 6. The germline CDR1 and CDR2 sequences are LGHNA and YNFKEQ. DNA of the CDR3: TGTGCCAGCAGCCAAATAGGGACAGGGAACGAAAAACTGTTTTTT. Protein product: CASSQIGTGNEKLFF.

Many counts were recorded for this clonotype. The chain couples TRBV18 to TRBJ2-2, with 7 nucleotides matching TRBD2. The CDR3 runs to 16 residues. CDR1 and CDR2 from the germline V gene are KGHSH and LQKENI. The V and J ends lost 5 bases and 0 bases, in that order; junction bases with no gene match: 6. CDR3 DNA sequence: TGTGCCAGCTCAGGAGCGGGGCCCGCGAACACCGGGGAGCTGTTTTTT. Translated: CASSGAGPANTGELFF.

In this sample, this clonotype turned up many times. The CDR3 region is CSVDVQGPYGYTF. The CDR3 DNA reads TGCAGCGTTGATGTTCAGGGTCCCTATGGCTACACCTTC. The V gene is TRBV29-1, the J gene TRBJ1-2; the D gene is possibly TRBD1 (5 bases). The germline V gene has CDR1 SQVTM and CDR2 ANQGSEA. The ends were cut back, 3 bases at V and 4 bases at J, with 12 bases in the middle. The CDR3 totals 13 residues.